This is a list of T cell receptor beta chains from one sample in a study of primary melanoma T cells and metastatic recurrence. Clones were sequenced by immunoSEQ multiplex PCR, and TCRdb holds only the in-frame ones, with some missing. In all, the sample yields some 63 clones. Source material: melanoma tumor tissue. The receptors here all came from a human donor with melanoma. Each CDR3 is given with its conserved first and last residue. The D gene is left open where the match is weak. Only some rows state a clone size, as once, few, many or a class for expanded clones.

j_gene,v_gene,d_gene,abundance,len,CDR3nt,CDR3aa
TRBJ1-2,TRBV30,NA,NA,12,TGTGCCTGGACGGGACGTCTCTATGGCTACACCTTC,CAWTGRLYGYTF
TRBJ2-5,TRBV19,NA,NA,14,TGTGCCAGTAGACCTACATCCGGCTTCGAGACCCAGTACTTC,CASRPTSGFETQYF
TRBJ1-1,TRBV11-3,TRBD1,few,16,TGTGCCAGCAGCCAATCAGGTCAGGGGGTAAACACTGAAGCTTTCTTT,CASSQSGQGVNTEAFF
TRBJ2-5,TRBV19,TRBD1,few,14,TGTGCCAGTAGCCGGCCCGGGACAGGGAAGACCCAGTACTTC,CASSRPGTGKTQYF
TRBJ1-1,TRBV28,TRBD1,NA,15,TGTGCCAGCAGTCGAGGACAGGGGGCAAGTAGCGTAGCTTTCTTT,CASSRGQGASSVAFF
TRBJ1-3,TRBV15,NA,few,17,TGTGCCACCAGCAGAGGGGGACGGGGGTATTTTGGAAACACCATATATTTT,CATSRGGRGYFGNTIYF
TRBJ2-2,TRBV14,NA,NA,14,TGTGCCAGCAGCCTTACCATCAGTTCCGGGGAGCTGTTTTTT,CASSLTISSGELFF
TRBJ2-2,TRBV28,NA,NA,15,TGTGCCAGCAGAGAATCGGGATTGGCCACCGGGGAGCTGTTTTTT,CASRESGLATGELFF
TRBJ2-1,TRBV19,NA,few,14,TGTGCCAGTAGTGGCCTAGCGAAGGGTAATGAGCAGTTCTTC,CASSGLAKGNEQFF
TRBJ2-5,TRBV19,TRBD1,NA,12,TGTGCCAGTAGTACAGGGGGCGAGACCCAGTACTTC,CASSTGGETQYF